Presented here are 18 T cell receptor beta chains from one specimen sequenced in a study of persistence of HIV-infected CD4 T cells. The immunoSEQ assay was version 4, run in survey mode. Clones were sequenced by immunoSEQ multiplex PCR, and TCRdb holds only the in-frame ones, with some missing. The profile covers fewer than 35,000 clones, with around 80% appearing a single time and 5% to 7% taken by the ten largest. Cells were stimulated with CMV-infected fibroblast lysates at roughly 9.1 ug/mL. CD40L/CD69 double-negative CD45RO-high memory CD4+ T cells were collected. These receptors' antigens are unknown. The sample in question was CD4+ T cells sorted from PBMCs after roughly 17-hour stimulation, obtained from a patient who received antiretroviral therapy. The receptors here all came from an adult woman with HIV who was CMV-seropositive.

The V gene is TRBV7-8, the J gene TRBJ1-4, with D perhaps matching TRBD1 (5 bases). This CDR3 comprises 14 residues. Per the germline V gene, CDR1 is SGHVS and CDR2 is FQNEAQ. V was clipped by 0 bases and J by 10 bases, with 12 bases between them. Written as DNA, the CDR3 is TGTGCCAGCAGCTTAGCCCAAGTCCAGGGAAAACTGTTTTTT. As protein: CASSLAQVQGKLFF.

The CDR3 sequence is CASSMRSNQPQHF. The CDR3 DNA follows: TGTGCCAGCAGCATGAGGAGCAATCAGCCCCAGCATTTT. This sequence joins TRBV7-9 and TRBJ1-5; no definite D call. Germline V gene data show CDR1 as SEHNR and CDR2 as FQNEAQ (reference sequence). Trimming took off 5 bases at V and 1 base at J, with 6 bases between the two ends. There are 13 residues in the CDR3.

The chain joins TRBV20-1 to TRBJ2-1; D not resolved. Germline V CDR1 and CDR2: DFQATT, SNEGSKA (reference sequence). CDR3 length equals 14 residues. Trimming stripped 3 bases from V and 0 bases from J, with 9 bases between. The CDR3 spells CSASPQSSYNEQFF. The CDR3 DNA reads TGCAGTGCTAGTCCTCAAAGCTCCTACAATGAGCAGTTCTTC.

The rearrangement joins TRBV2 to TRBJ2-1, with 10 bases identical to TRBD1. The CDR3 sequence is 15 residues long. The J segment lost 4 bases and the V segment lost 4 bases, leaving 4 bases of the junction unmatched. Germline values: CDR1 SNHLY, CDR2 FYNNEI. The CDR3 protein is CASSADRGEYNEQFF. For the CDR3, the DNA is TGTGCCAGCAGTGCGGACAGGGGGGAGTACAATGAGCAGTTCTTC.

The rearrangement uses TRBV28 and TRBJ1-2; no clear D gene. CDR1 MDHEN and CDR2 SYDVKM come from the germline V gene. The length of the CDR3 is 13 residues. Deletions cut 7 bases from V and 4 bases from J, with 13 bases between. The CDR3 coding sequence is TGTGCCAGCACCTCTGGTGGCAGCTATGGCTACACCTTC. Protein: CASTSGGSYGYTF.

This chain links TRBV5-6 with TRBJ1-6; D unresolved. This CDR3 region has 16 residues. The V gene's germline CDR1 is SGHDT and CDR2 YYEEEE. Between the trimmed V and J ends, which lost 0 bases and 0 bases, there was a span of 7 bases. CDR3 bases: TGTGCCAGCAGCTTGGGTTGGAGCTCCTATAATTCACCCCTCCACTTT. This sequence encodes CASSLGWSSYNSPLHF.

The chain carries TRBV30 and TRBJ2-3, with a weak D call TRBD1 (7 bases). This CDR3 has 13 amino acids. V was cut by 5 bases and J by 4 bases, with 13 bases left in between. Germline V gene sequence: CDR1 GTSNPN, CDR2 SVGIG (reference sequence). CDR3 sequence reads: CAWRRGPADTQYF. The CDR3 coding sequence is TGTGCCTGGCGGAGGGGGCCGGCAGATACGCAGTATTTT.

The rearrangement joins TRBV10-2 to TRBJ2-2, with D maybe TRBD2 (5 bases). Trimming took 4 bases from V and 5 from J, leaving 5 bases between them. The germline gives CDR1 WSHSY, CDR2 SAAADI. This CDR3 is 12 amino acids long. The CDR3 DNA follows: TGCGCCAGCAGTGGGACTACCGGGGAGCTGTTTTTT. The encoded protein is CASSGTTGELFF.

This clone was observed a few times. The V gene is TRBV10-2, the J gene TRBJ2-7; 7 bases fit TRBD1. V gave up 6 bases and J gave up 4 bases; unmatched junction bases: 3. CDR1 and CDR2 (germline): WSHSY, SAAADI. CDR3 length: 12 amino acids. The CDR3 DNA sequence: TGCGCCAGCAGGGGCAGGGGGTACGAGCAGTACTTC. It encodes CASRGRGYEQYF.

V is TRBV7-8 and J is TRBJ2-7, with D hard to call. V was trimmed by 5 bases and J by 0 bases, leaving 17 bases between them. Germline V gives CDR1 SGHVS, CDR2 FQNEAQ. CDR3 size: 16 residues. The CDR3 reads CASSPQTAASSYEQYF. The CDR3 DNA reads as TGTGCCAGCAGCCCACAAACAGCAGCTAGCTCCTACGAGCAGTACTTC.

This chain uses TRBV5-1 with TRBJ1-6; 7 bases match TRBD1. The V gene end was trimmed by 5 bases and the J gene end by 0 bases; junction bases not matched to a gene: 8. The CDR3 is made up of 17 amino acids. CDR1 and CDR2 from the germline V gene are SGHRS and YFSETQ. The CDR3 region is CASRGGQALSYNSPLHF. The CDR3 DNA reads as TGCGCCAGCAGGGGCGGACAGGCGCTCTCCTATAATTCACCCCTCCACTTT. The full variable domain, its missing parts supplied by reference TRBV5-1 and TRBJ1-6, is KAGVTQTPRYLIKTRGQQVTLSCSPISGHRSVSWYQQTPGQGLQFLFEYFSETQRNKGNFPGRFSGRQFSNSRSEMNVSTLELGDSALYLCASRGGQALSYNSPLHFGNGTRLTVT.

This clone was observed a handful of times. The chain is built from TRBV6-5 and TRBJ1-1; 7 bases are a match to TRBD1. CDR1 is MNHEY, CDR2 SVGAGI, per germline. The CDR3 length is 14 residues. The V and J ends lost 7 bases and 0 bases, in that order; junction bases with no gene match: 5. For the CDR3, the DNA is TGTGCCAGCACCCCGACAGGGCTGAACACTGAAGCTTTCTTT. This encodes CASTPTGLNTEAFF.

The chain couples TRBV19 to TRBJ2-2, with 9 bases that match TRBD1. V lost 8 bases and J lost 5; bases outside the gene matches: 9. This CDR3 has 15 residues. CDR1 is LNHDA and CDR2 is SQIVND in the germline V gene (reference sequence). CDR3 DNA sequence: TGTGCCAGTTGTTCGGTACAGGGGGCGACCGGGGAGCTGTTTTTT. It specifies CASCSVQGATGELFF. The full variable domain, its missing parts supplied by reference TRBV19 and TRBJ2-2, is DGGITQSPKYLFRKEGQNVTLSCEQNLNHDAMYWYRQDPGQGLRLIYYSQIVNDFQKGDIAEGYSVSREKKESFPLTVTSAQKNPTAFYLCASCSVQGATGELFFGEGSRLTVL.

Comment on this clone: The sample contains more than one DNA sequence encoding this CDR3. The gene calls are TRBV28 and TRBJ1-2; D ambiguous. The germline V gene encodes CDR1 MDHEN and CDR2 SYDVKM. This CDR3 has 12 residues. V was shortened by 5 bases and J by 4 bases, with 8 bases between the two germline ends. CDR3 nucleotide sequence: TGTGCCAGCAGTGCCAGGAGCTATGGCTACACCTTC. It encodes CASSARSYGYTF.

This chain links TRBV9 with TRBJ2-3, with 12 bases fitting TRBD1. Germline-derived CDR1 and CDR2 are SGDLS and YYNGEE. This CDR3 is 15 amino acids long. V dropped 7 bases and J dropped 4; count of bases not matched to a gene: 7. CDR3 protein: CASAGTGGWSDTQYF. Here the CDR3 DNA reads TGTGCCAGCGCAGGGACAGGGGGCTGGTCAGATACGCAGTATTTT.

The rearrangement uses TRBV19 and TRBJ2-1; D is possibly TRBD2 (6 bases). Between the trimmed V and J ends, which lost 4 bases and 5 bases, there was a span of 15 bases. Looked up from germline, CDR1 is LNHDA and CDR2 is SQIVND (reference sequence). The CDR3 is 15 residues long. The CDR3, as DNA: TGTGCCAGTAGTAAACCAGGACTATACGACAATGAGCAGTTCTTC. Translating gives CASSKPGLYDNEQFF.

V usage is TRBV29-1 and J usage is TRBJ1-5; unclear D gene. With 1 base removed from V and 7 bases from J, the gap between germline ends came to 11 bases. From germline, CDR1 is SQVTM and CDR2 ANQGSEA. The CDR3 consists of 13 residues. The CDR3 region is CSVEAGRGQPQHF. DNA of the CDR3: TGCAGCGTTGAAGCTGGTAGAGGGCAGCCCCAGCATTTT.

The rearrangement links TRBV6-1 to TRBJ1-1; no definite D call. This CDR3 is built from 14 residues. The V end lost 1 base, the J end lost 10 bases, and 16 bases lay between the germline ends. CDR1 and CDR2 from the germline V gene are MNHNS and SASEGT. The CDR3 DNA is TGTGCCAGCAGTGAAGAAATTGGGTCTATGGGAGCTTTCTTT. Protein sequence: CASSEEIGSMGAFF.